This is a list of T cell receptor beta chains from one sample in a study of T-cell memory formation after mild COVID-19. TCRdb called the 5' RACE reads again in MiXCR, with one record for every CDR3 protein. The table shows around 340,000 distinct CDR3 sequences, with about an eighth occurring only once. Sequences were obtained from PBMCs or a T cell subset sorted from them (not recorded which). These receptor sequences come from a man aged 18 to 29 who had mild COVID-19 (a few samples of this study predate the infection). Cell type and time point are not known. Both conserved end residues are part of each CDR3. The D gene is left open where the match is weak. Expanded clones get a size class; other rows say once, few or many, or leave the size out.

NA | TRBJ1-6 | few | TRBV27 | CASSLSGAVWNSPLHF | TGTGCCAGCAGTTTATCTGGGGCAGTCTGGAATTCACCCCTCCACTTT
TRBD1 | TRBJ2-5 | few | TRBV18 | CASSPMGQDETQYF | TGTGCCAGCTCACCAATGGGACAGGACGAGACCCAGTACTTC
NA | TRBJ2-5 | few | TRBV29-1 | CSVVTLPVGETQYF | TGCAGCGTCGTGACACTCCCGGTTGGGGAGACCCAGTACTTC
NA | TRBJ1-4 | NA | TRBV29-1 | CSVGRGFGEKLFF | TGCAGCGTGGGTAGGGGCTTCGGTGAAAAACTGTTTTTT
TRBD2 | TRBJ2-3 | NA | TRBV6-5 | CASRNHGGESDTQYF | TGTGCCAGCAGAAATCACGGGGGGGAGTCAGATACGCAGTATTTT
TRBD2 | TRBJ2-2 | NA | TRBV4-1 | CASRRLAGGTSNTGELFF | TGCGCCAGCAGGAGACTAGCGGGGGGGACCTCGAACACCGGGGAGCTGTTTTTT
NA | TRBJ2-3 | few | TRBV29-1 | CSVDATGYTDTQYF | TGCAGCGTTGATGCGACAGGATATACAGATACGCAGTATTTT
NA | TRBJ2-1 | NA | TRBV14 | CASSRWGGPLLNEQFF | TGTGCCAGCAGCCGCTGGGGGGGCCCACTGTTGAATGAGCAGTTCTTC
NA | TRBJ2-7 | NA | TRBV7-8 | CASSSSLLSYEQYF | TGTGCCAGCAGCTCCAGCCTCCTTTCCTACGAGCAGTACTTC
NA | TRBJ1-2 | NA | TRBV6-2/TRBV6-3 | CASSGEGYGYTF | TGTGCCAGCAGTGGTGAGGGGTATGGCTACACCTTC
NA | TRBJ2-5 | many | TRBV7-2 | CASSRGLQETQYF | TGTGCCAGCAGCCGGGGACTTCAAGAGACCCAGTACTTC
TRBD2 | TRBJ2-1 | NA | TRBV11-2 | CASSSAGGPYNEQFF | TGTGCCAGCAGCTCAGCGGGGGGACCGTACAATGAGCAGTTCTTC
NA | TRBJ2-5 | few | TRBV28 | CASSPQGVGETQYF | TGTGCCAGCAGTCCCCAGGGAGTCGGGGAGACCCAGTACTTC
NA | TRBJ2-3 | many | TRBV7-7 | CASSLGRGMIGTDTQYF | TGTGCTAGCAGCTTAGGACGGGGGATGATCGGCACAGATACGCAGTATTTT
NA | TRBJ2-3 | few | TRBV5-1 | CASSLQDTQYF | TGCGCCAGCAGCTTACAGGATACGCAGTATTTT
NA | TRBJ1-5 | many | TRBV6-1 | CASGVRANQPQHF | TGTGCCAGCGGGGTTAGGGCCAATCAGCCCCAGCATTTT
NA | TRBJ2-3 | few | TRBV5-1 | CASSLISFSTDTQYF | TGCGCCAGCAGCTTGATTTCCTTTAGCACAGATACGCAGTATTTT
NA | TRBJ2-7 | NA | TRBV23-1 | CASLPRPSSYEQYF | TGCGCCAGCTTACCCCGGCCTAGCTCCTACGAGCAGTACTTC
NA | TRBJ1-2 | many | TRBV4-1 | CASSQDSRVVHGYTF | TGCGCCAGCAGCCAAGATAGCAGGGTCGTACATGGCTACACCTTC
NA | TRBJ2-1 | few | TRBV29-1 | CSVESSRNYNEQFF | TGCAGCGTTGAATCTAGCAGGAACTACAATGAGCAGTTCTTC
NA | TRBJ1-5 | NA | TRBV11-2 | CASSVSPVVGPQHF | TGTGCCAGCAGCGTATCCCCCGTCGTCGGGCCCCAGCATTTT
NA | TRBJ2-3 | NA | TRBV27 | CASSQTSSDTQYF | TGTGCCAGCAGTCAGACCTCTTCAGATACGCAGTATTTT
TRBD1 | TRBJ1-1 | NA | TRBV7-9 | CASSLAQGASTEAFF | TGTGCCAGCAGCTTAGCGCAGGGGGCGAGCACTGAAGCTTTCTTT